The rows below give T cell receptor beta chains drawn from one sample of a study of neurological immune-mediated disorders. In TCRdb, the 5' RACE reads were re-called with MiXCR into one record per CDR3 protein. The sample has about 120,000 distinct CDR3 sequences; more than 2.5% are singletons. Sequenced material: PBMCs. The receptors were gathered from a young woman with multiple sclerosis. CDR3s include the opening cysteine and the closing phenylalanine or tryptophan. A D gene is named only where the DNA matches it firmly.

d_gene	v_gene	len	j_gene	CDR3aa
NA	TRBV5-1	12	TRBJ2-7	CASSLMAGEQYF
TRBD1	TRBV12-3/TRBV12-4	15	TRBJ2-1	CASSLVGTGYNEQFF
NA	TRBV7-2	14	TRBJ2-7	CATVRGTGLYEQYF
NA	TRBV7-2	15	TRBJ2-5	CASSLRWAGQETQYF
TRBD2	TRBV7-2	18	TRBJ2-1	CASSLSGLAGAPYNEQFF
NA	TRBV7-9	15	TRBJ2-3	CASSLARGARDTQYF
TRBD2	TRBV20-1	15	TRBJ2-1	CSAREAGELYNEQFF
NA	TRBV5-6	13	TRBJ1-1	CASSMAANTEAFF
NA	TRBV7-2	15	TRBJ1-4	CASSLGAGWAEKLFF
NA	TRBV7-9	14	TRBJ1-1	CASITPSVGTEAFF
NA	TRBV12-3/TRBV12-4	13	TRBJ2-7	CASSFGEWYEQYF